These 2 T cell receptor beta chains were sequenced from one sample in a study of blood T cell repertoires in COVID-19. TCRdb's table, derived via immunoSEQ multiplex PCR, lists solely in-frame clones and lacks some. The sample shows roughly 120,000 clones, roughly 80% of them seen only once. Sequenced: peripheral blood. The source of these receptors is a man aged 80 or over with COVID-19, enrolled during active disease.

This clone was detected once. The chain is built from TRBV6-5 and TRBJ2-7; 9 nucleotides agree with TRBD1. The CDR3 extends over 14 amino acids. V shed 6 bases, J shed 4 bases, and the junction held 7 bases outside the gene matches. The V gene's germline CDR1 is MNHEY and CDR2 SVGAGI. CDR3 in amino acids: CASRAGTGPYEQYF. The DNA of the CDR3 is TGTGCCAGCAGGGCCGGGACAGGGCCGTACGAGCAGTACTTC.

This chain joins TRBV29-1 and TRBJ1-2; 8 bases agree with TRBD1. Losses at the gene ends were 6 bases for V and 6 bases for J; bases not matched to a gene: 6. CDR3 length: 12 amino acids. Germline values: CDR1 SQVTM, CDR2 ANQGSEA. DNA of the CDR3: TGCAGCGTCCTACAGGGGGAGAATGGCTACACCTTC. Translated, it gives CSVLQGENGYTF.